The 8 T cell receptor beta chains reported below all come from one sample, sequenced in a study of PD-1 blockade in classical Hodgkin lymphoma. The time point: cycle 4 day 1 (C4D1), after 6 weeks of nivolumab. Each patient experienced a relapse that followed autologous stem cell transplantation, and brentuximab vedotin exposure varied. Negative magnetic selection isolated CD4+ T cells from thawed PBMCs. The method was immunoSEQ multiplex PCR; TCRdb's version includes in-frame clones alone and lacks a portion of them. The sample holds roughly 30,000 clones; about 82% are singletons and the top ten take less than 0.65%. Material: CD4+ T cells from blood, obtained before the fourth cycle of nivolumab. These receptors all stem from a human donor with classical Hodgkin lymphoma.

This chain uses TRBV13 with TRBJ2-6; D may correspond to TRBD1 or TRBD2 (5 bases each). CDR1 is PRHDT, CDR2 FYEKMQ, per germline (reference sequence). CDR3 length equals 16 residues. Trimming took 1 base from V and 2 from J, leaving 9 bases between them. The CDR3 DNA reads TGTGCCAGCAGCTTAGTGGGGGAAGCTGGGGCCAACGTCCTGACTTTC. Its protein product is CASSLVGEAGANVLTF.

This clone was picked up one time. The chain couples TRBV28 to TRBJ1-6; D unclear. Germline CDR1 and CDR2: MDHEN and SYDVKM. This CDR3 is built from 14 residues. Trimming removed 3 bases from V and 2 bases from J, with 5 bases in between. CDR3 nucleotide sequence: TGTGCCAGCAGTTTGTCAGCCTATAATTCACCCCTCCACTTT. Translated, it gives CASSLSAYNSPLHF.

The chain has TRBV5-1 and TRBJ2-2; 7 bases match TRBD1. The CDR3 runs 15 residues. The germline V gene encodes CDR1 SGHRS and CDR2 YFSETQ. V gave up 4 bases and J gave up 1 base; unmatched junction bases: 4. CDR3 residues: CASSTTGLNTGELFF. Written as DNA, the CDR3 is TGCGCCAGCAGCACGACAGGGCTGAACACCGGGGAGCTGTTTTTT. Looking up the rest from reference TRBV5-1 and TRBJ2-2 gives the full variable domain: KAGVTQTPRYLIKTRGQQVTLSCSPISGHRSVSWYQQTPGQGLQFLFEYFSETQRNKGNFPGRFSGRQFSNSRSEMNVSTLELGDSALYLCASSTTGLNTGELFFGEGSRLTVL.

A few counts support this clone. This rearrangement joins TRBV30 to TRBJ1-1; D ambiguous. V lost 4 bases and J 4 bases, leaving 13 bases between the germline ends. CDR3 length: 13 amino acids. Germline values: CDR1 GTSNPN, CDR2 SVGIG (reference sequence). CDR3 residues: CAWISGWATEAFF. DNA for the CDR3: TGTGCCTGGATAAGCGGGTGGGCCACTGAAGCTTTCTTT.

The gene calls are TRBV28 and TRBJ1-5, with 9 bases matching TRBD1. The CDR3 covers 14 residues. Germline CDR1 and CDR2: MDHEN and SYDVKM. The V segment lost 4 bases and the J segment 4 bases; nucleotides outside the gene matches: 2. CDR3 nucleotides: TGTGCCAGCAGTTGGACAGGGGAGAATCAGCCCCAGCATTTT. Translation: CASSWTGENQPQHF.

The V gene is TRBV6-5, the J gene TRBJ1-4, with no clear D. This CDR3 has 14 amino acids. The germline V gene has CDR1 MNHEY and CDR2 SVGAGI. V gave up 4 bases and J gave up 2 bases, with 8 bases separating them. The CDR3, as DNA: TGTGCCAGCAGTTCCCCGGGGACTAATGAAAAACTGTTTTTT. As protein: CASSSPGTNEKLFF.

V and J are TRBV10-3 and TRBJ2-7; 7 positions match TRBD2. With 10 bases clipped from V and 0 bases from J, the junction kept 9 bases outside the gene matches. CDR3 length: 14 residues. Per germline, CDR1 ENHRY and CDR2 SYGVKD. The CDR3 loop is CATARPGGSYEQYF. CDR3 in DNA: TGTGCCACCGCTCGACCGGGGGGCTCCTACGAGCAGTACTTC.

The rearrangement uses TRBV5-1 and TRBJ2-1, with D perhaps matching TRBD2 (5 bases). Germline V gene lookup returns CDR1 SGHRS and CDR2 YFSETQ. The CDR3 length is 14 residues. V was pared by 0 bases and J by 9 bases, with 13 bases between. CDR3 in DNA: TGCGCCAGCAGCTTGGTAGACGGGGTTCGTGAGCAGTTCTTC. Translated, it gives CASSLVDGVREQFF.